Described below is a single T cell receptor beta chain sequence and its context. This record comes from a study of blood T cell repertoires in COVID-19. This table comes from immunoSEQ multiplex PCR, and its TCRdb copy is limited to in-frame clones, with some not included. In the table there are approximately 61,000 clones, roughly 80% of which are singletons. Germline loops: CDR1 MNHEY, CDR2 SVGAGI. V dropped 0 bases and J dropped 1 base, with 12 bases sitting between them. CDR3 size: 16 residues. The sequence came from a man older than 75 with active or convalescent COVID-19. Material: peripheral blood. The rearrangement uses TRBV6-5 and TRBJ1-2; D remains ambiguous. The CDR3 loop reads CASSYSYTDFNYGYTF. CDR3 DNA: TGTGCCAGCAGTTACTCTTACACAGATTTTAACTATGGCTACACCTTC.